This TCR beta chain was captured in a study of OX40 agonist ivuxolimab in advanced cancers. Overall study: Treatment received earlier with anti-PD-1, anti-PD-L1 or anti-CTLA-4 agents was allowed, and approximately 40% had some. Study-wide findings and caveats: The study found that CD8+ T cells averaged more expanded clones than CD4+. The expanded peripheral T cells' antigen specificity was not determined.

Patients with a history of autoimmune disease or on systemic immunosuppression were excluded. Using immunoSEQ multiplex PCR, the repertoire was profiled, and TCRdb retains in-frame clones only, with some absent. Here the sample spans roughly 100,000 clones, 90% being singletons. The CDR3 runs to 12 residues. Germline V gives CDR1 SGHAT, CDR2 FQNNGV. The germline V and J ends were trimmed by 1 base and 8 bases, with 5 bases remaining between them. About this clone: No antigen is known for it.

The material was CD4+ or CD8+ T cells sorted from blood, obtained in a trial of the OX40 agonist ivuxolimab. V and J are TRBV11-2 and TRBJ1-4; D ambiguous. The TCR comes from an adult with an advanced solid tumor such as melanoma, head and neck, liver or kidney cancer. In DNA form, the CDR3 reads TGTGCCAGCAGCTTAGGTTACGAAAAACTGTTTTTT. Translating gives CASSLGYEKLFF.